These T cell receptor beta chains were read from a single sample in a study of ipilimumab plus nivolumab after autologous stem cell transplantation. The table came from immunoSEQ multiplex PCR; TCRdb's copy has only in-frame clones and leaves some out. The table has about 15,000 clones, under 85% seen once. The sequenced sample was PBMCs, obtained in a trial of ipilimumab plus nivolumab as post-transplant consolidation. Receptor source: a male donor with primary mediastinal lymphoma. CDR3s include the opening cysteine and the closing phenylalanine or tryptophan. D genes are given only for firm matches. Only some rows state a clone size, as once, few, many or a class for expanded clones.

J,V,D,size,CDR3,DNA
TRBJ2-7,TRBV4-1,.,.,CASSQIATEQYF,TGCGCCAGCAGCCAAATAGCGACCGAGCAGTACTTC
TRBJ2-2,TRBV19,TRBD2,.,CASSILAGGQDTGELFF,TGTGCCAGTAGTATCCTAGCGGGGGGGCAGGACACCGGGGAGCTGTTTTTT
TRBJ1-3,TRBV6-5,.,once,CASSLGGGSGNTIYF,TGTGCCAGCAGTTTGGGCGGGGGCTCTGGAAACACCATATATTTT
TRBJ1-5,TRBV10-3,.,.,CAISRTDNQPQHF,TGTGCCATCAGCAGGACAGATAATCAGCCCCAGCATTTT
TRBJ2-3,TRBV5-6,TRBD2,.,CASSPSPSGRVDTQYF,TGTGCCAGCAGCCCCAGTCCAAGCGGGAGGGTAGATACGCAGTATTTT
TRBJ2-2,TRBV9,TRBD2,.,CASSVAGGDPRELFF,TGTGCCAGCAGCGTAGCGGGGGGGGACCCGCGGGAGCTGTTTTTT
TRBJ2-3,TRBV28,TRBD1,.,CASSDPLQGTDTQYF,TGTGCCAGCAGTGACCCGTTACAGGGGACAGATACGCAGTATTTT
TRBJ2-1,TRBV28,.,.,CASSRADGYYNEQFF,TGTGCCAGCAGTCGAGCGGACGGGTATTACAATGAGCAGTTCTTC
TRBJ1-1,TRBV7-9,.,.,CASSLRLQTNTEAFF,TGTGCCAGCAGCTTAAGGTTGCAGACCAACACTGAAGCTTTCTTT
TRBJ1-1,TRBV18,.,.,CASSPRGMNTEAFF,TGTGCCAGCTCACCCAGGGGAATGAACACTGAAGCTTTCTTT
TRBJ2-1,TRBV5-6,TRBD1,.,CASSLYRGPYGDEQFF,TGTGCCAGCAGCTTGTACAGGGGCCCTTACGGCGATGAGCAGTTCTTC
TRBJ1-2,TRBV4-2,.,.,CASSTVPGTDLLRGYTF,TGTGCCAGCAGCACAGTTCCCGGGACGGATCTTTTACGTGGCTACACCTTC
TRBJ2-7,TRBV2,.,.,CASSYSRDSAEQYF,TGTGCCAGCAGTTACTCCAGAGACAGTGCCGAGCAGTACTTC
TRBJ2-1,TRBV13,TRBD2,once,CASSSGLAGGVSYNEQFF,TGTGCCAGCAGCTCGGGACTAGCGGGAGGAGTTTCCTACAATGAGCAGTTCTTC
TRBJ1-3,TRBV5-1,.,.,CASSLNGLNTIYF,TGCGCCAGCAGCTTGAACGGATTAAACACCATATATTTT
TRBJ1-1,TRBV5-6,.,.,CASSYLTPGEAFF,TGTGCCAGCAGCTATCTAACCCCAGGTGAAGCTTTCTTT
TRBJ2-7,TRBV6-6,TRBD2,.,CASSLAGGSSYEQYF,TGTGCCAGCAGCTTAGCGGGGGGGAGCTCCTACGAGCAGTACTTC
TRBJ2-3,TRBV29-1,TRBD2,.,CSVGGGGGIDTQYF,TGCAGCGTTGGCGGGGGGGGCGGGATAGATACGCAGTATTTT
TRBJ1-2,TRBV5-1,TRBD1,few,CASSFGMTGQANYGYTF,TGCGCCAGCAGCTTTGGAATGACAGGGCAGGCTAACTATGGCTACACCTTC
TRBJ2-3,TRBV19,.,.,CASSAASVSTDTQYF,TGTGCCAGTAGTGCGGCTAGCGTCTCCACAGATACGCAGTATTTT
TRBJ2-7,TRBV28,TRBD2,.,CASSWGGRSYEQYF,TGTGCCAGCAGTTGGGGCGGGAGGTCCTACGAGCAGTACTTC
TRBJ1-1,TRBV30,.,.,CAWSVVVDTEAFF,TGTGCCTGGAGTGTAGTCGTCGACACTGAAGCTTTCTTT
TRBJ2-2,TRBV7-8,.,.,CASRPAGTNTGELFF,TGTGCCAGCAGACCAGCCGGGACAAATACCGGGGAGCTGTTTTTT
TRBJ1-2,TRBV19,.,.,CASSHSGFYGYTF,TGTGCCAGTAGTCACTCCGGGTTTTATGGCTACACCTTC
TRBJ2-2,TRBV9,.,once,CASSVGGGNTGELFF,TGTGCCAGCAGCGTAGGGGGCGGTAACACCGGGGAGCTGTTTTTT
TRBJ2-4,TRBV28,.,.,CASLDYTKNIQYF,TGTGCCAGCCTCGACTACACCAAAAACATTCAGTACTTC
TRBJ1-3,TRBV6-1,.,few,CASSDRGIVDTIYF,TGTGCCAGCAGTGACCGGGGGATTGTGGACACCATATATTTT
TRBJ1-4,TRBV7-2,.,few,CASSTPPLGEKLFF,TGTGCCAGCAGCACCCCCCCCCTAGGTGAAAAACTGTTTTTT
TRBJ2-3,TRBV5-8,.,.,CASSLGQLTQYF,TGTGCCAGCAGCTTGGGCCAGTTAACGCAGTATTTT
TRBJ2-2,TRBV7-9,TRBD2,.,CASSRRTSATGELFF,TGTGCCAGCAGCCGGCGGACTAGTGCGACCGGGGAGCTGTTTTTT
TRBJ2-5,TRBV7-2,.,.,CASSSGPAGTGETQYF,TGTGCCAGCAGTTCGGGGCCAGCGGGTACGGGAGAGACCCAGTACTTC
TRBJ2-3,TRBV6-4,TRBD1,once,CASSFTGETDTQYF,TGTGCCAGCAGTTTTACAGGGGAGACAGATACGCAGTATTTT
TRBJ2-7,TRBV9,TRBD2,medium-sized,CASSEGAGSSYEQYF,TGTGCCAGCAGCGAGGGAGCGGGGAGCTCCTACGAGCAGTACTTC
TRBJ2-3,TRBV11-2,TRBD1,.,CASITVGQGLDTQYF,TGTGCCAGCATTACAGTGGGACAGGGGTTAGATACGCAGTATTTT
TRBJ2-7,TRBV6-1,.,medium-sized,CASTPRLSYEQYF,TGTGCCAGCACACCCAGACTATCCTACGAGCAGTACTTC
TRBJ2-3,TRBV7-9,TRBD2,.,CASSLAGQRGPHTDTQYF,TGTGCCAGCAGCTTAGCGGGCCAGCGGGGACCCCACACAGATACGCAGTATTTT
TRBJ2-1,TRBV5-1,.,.,CASSLDGSGSYNEQFF,TGCGCCAGCAGCTTGGATGGTAGCGGCTCCTACAATGAGCAGTTCTTC
TRBJ1-5,TRBV7-9,TRBD1,.,CASSPGQGARPQHF,TGTGCCAGCAGCCCGGGACAGGGGGCACGGCCCCAGCATTTT
TRBJ2-5,TRBV15,.,.,CATSRPRGQETQYF,TGTGCCACCAGCAGACCGAGGGGCCAAGAGACCCAGTACTTC
TRBJ1-1,TRBV7-2,.,.,CASSFGQWAFF,TGTGCCAGCAGCTTTGGACAGTGGGCTTTCTTT
TRBJ2-1,TRBV7-9,TRBD1,.,CASSHTGDPYNEQFF,TGTGCCAGCAGCCATACAGGGGACCCCTACAATGAGCAGTTCTTC
TRBJ2-7,TRBV7-8,.,.,CASSLNPSSYEQYF,TGTGCCAGCAGCTTAAATCCGAGCTCCTACGAGCAGTACTTC
TRBJ2-7,TRBV2,.,.,CASSLQRSYEQYF,TGTGCCAGCAGTCTACAGCGCTCCTACGAGCAGTACTTC
TRBJ1-2,TRBV7-2,.,.,CASSLVPGGTRNYGYTF,TGTGCCAGCAGCTTAGTCCCTGGCGGGACACGCAACTATGGCTACACCTTC
TRBJ2-5,TRBV11-2,.,medium-sized,CASSPRQQEETQYF,TGTGCCAGCAGCCCCCGGCAGCAGGAAGAGACCCAGTACTTC
TRBJ2-5,TRBV6-6,.,once,CASSYEGQETQYF,TGTGCCAGCAGTTACGAGGGCCAAGAGACCCAGTACTTC
TRBJ2-3,TRBV5-1,TRBD1,.,CASSFGGQETDTQYF,TGCGCCAGCAGCTTTGGCGGACAGGAGACAGATACGCAGTATTTT
TRBJ1-5,TRBV28,TRBD1,.,CASRPRGLSNQPQHF,TGTGCCAGCAGGCCCAGGGGGCTAAGTAATCAGCCCCAGCATTTT
TRBJ2-7,TRBV11-2,.,few,CASSLGPSGPGTYEQYF,TGTGCCAGCAGCTTAGGGCCTTCGGGACCAGGGACCTACGAGCAGTACTTC
TRBJ1-5,TRBV4-1,TRBD1,.,CASSQITGDGQPQHF,TGCGCCAGCAGCCAAATAACAGGGGACGGGCAGCCCCAGCATTTT
TRBJ1-1,TRBV14,.,.,CASSQLSLGVYTEAFF,TGTGCCAGCAGCCAACTTTCGTTGGGGGTTTACACTGAAGCTTTCTTT
TRBJ2-3,TRBV11-2,.,.,CASSLDRGATDTQYF,TGTGCCAGCAGCTTAGATCGAGGGGCAACAGATACGCAGTATTTT
TRBJ1-6,TRBV10-2,.,.,CASSAPGRPSSYNSPLHF,TGCGCCAGCAGTGCACCGGGACGTCCAAGCTCCTATAATTCACCCCTCCACTTT
TRBJ1-4,TRBV5-6,.,.,CASSLGPSNEKLFF,TGTGCCAGCAGCTTGGGACCGTCTAATGAAAAACTGTTTTTT